The 31 T cell receptor beta chains reported below all come from one sample, sequenced in a study of patients and donors after allogeneic stem cell transplantation. In TCRdb, the RT-PCR reads were re-called with MiXCR into one record per CDR3 protein. This table has about a million distinct CDR3 sequences, around 17% appearing once. Sequenced: blood, either unsorted or a sorted T cell fraction (not recorded which). The receptors were gathered from a human donor who was either an allogeneic HSCT recipient or a stem cell or donor lymphocyte infusion donor (not recorded which). It is not recorded whose cells these are; they may come from a transplant donor.

In its sample, this clonotype was seen a few times. This sequence joins TRBV20-1 and TRBJ1-3; 8 nucleotides align to TRBD1. J gave up 3 bases and V 0 bases, and 1 base lay outside the gene matches. Per the germline V gene, CDR1 is DFQATT and CDR2 is SNEGSKA (reference sequence). The CDR3 totals 14 residues. The CDR3 DNA sequence: TGCAGTGCTAGAGAACAGGGGGTTGGAAACACCATATATTTT. Translating it yields CSAREQGVGNTIYF.

Only a few counts were recorded for this clonotype. J is TRBJ2-5 and V is TRBV10-3; D remains ambiguous. Deletions cut 10 bases from V and 0 bases from J, with 6 bases between. The CDR3 runs to 11 residues. The germline gives CDR1 ENHRY, CDR2 SYGVKD. CDR3 nucleotide sequence: TGTGCCACAAGGGACCAAGAGACCCAGTACTTC. Encoded protein: CATRDQETQYF.

The gene calls are TRBV11-2 and TRBJ2-2, with 8 nucleotides matching TRBD1. CDR1 is SGHAT, CDR2 FQNNGV, per germline. This CDR3 has 15 residues. J lost 6 bases, V lost 3 bases, and 6 bases had no gene match. As DNA, the CDR3 is TGTGCCAGCAGCTTGATCAGGGGGCTCGCCGGGGAGCTGTTTTTT. This sequence encodes CASSLIRGLAGELFF.

This clonotype appeared many times. The V gene is TRBV7-2, the J gene TRBJ2-2; D unresolved. The germline V gene encodes CDR1 SGHTA and CDR2 FQGNSA. Trimming took off 5 bases at V and 6 bases at J, with 7 bases between the two ends. There are 12 residues in the CDR3. The CDR3 DNA reads TGTGCCAGCAGCCCGTCCCCCGGGGAGCTGTTTTTT. It specifies CASSPSPGELFF.

The sample holds a few counts of this clonotype. The genes are TRBV9 and TRBJ2-3; D not resolved. Germline V gives CDR1 SGDLS, CDR2 YYNGEE. The CDR3 has 12 residues. V lost 0 bases, J lost 12 bases, and 11 bases lay in between. In DNA, the CDR3 is TGTGCCAGCAGCGTAGACCGAGAGATACAGTATTTT. Its translation is CASSVDREIQYF.

This clonotype was seen a few times. V usage is TRBV5-1 and J usage is TRBJ2-3; 11 bases line up with TRBD2. The CDR3 totals 18 residues. V lost 4 bases and J lost 5; bases outside the gene matches: 15. CDR1 SGHRS and CDR2 YFSETQ come from the germline V gene. The CDR3 loop is CASSPAGLAGGRRDTQYF. CDR3 sequence (DNA): TGCGCCAGCAGCCCGGCGGGGCTAGCGGGGGGTCGAAGAGATACGCAGTATTTT. The complete variable domain, with remaining parts taken from reference TRBV5-1 and TRBJ2-3, reads KAGVTQTPRYLIKTRGQQVTLSCSPISGHRSVSWYQQTPGQGLQFLFEYFSETQRNKGNFPGRFSGRQFSNSRSEMNVSTLELGDSALYLCASSPAGLAGGRRDTQYFGPGTRLTVL.

The V gene is TRBV6-2 or TRBV6-3, the J gene TRBJ2-3, with 13 bases aligning to TRBD2. V shed 5 bases and J 9 bases; nucleotides not matched to a gene: 11. Germline lookup yields CDR1 MNHEY and CDR2 SVGEGT. CDR3 size: 16 residues. The CDR3 region has the DNA TGTGCCAGCAGTATACTAGCGGGGGGGCCTCCTGCCACGCAGTATTTT. This translates into CASSILAGGPPATQYF.

This clonotype was counted only a few times. The chain employs TRBV21-1 and TRBJ2-5; TRBD1 is the table's D call and was not checked against the DNA. TRBV21-1 is a recognized pseudogene. The CDR3 is 19 residues long. The CDR3 region is CASSKISSTGTGAWETQYF. The CDR3 DNA is TGTGCCAGCAGCAAAATTTCCTCGACCGGGACAGGGGCGTGGGAGACCCAGTACTTC.

This clonotype was counted a single time. The V and J genes are TRBV9 and TRBJ1-1; no firm D call. The V gene's germline CDR1 is SGDLS and CDR2 YYNGEE. Trimming took off 0 bases at V and 0 bases at J, with 9 bases between the two ends. This CDR3 is 15 amino acids long. CDR3 residues: CASSVEPELNTEAFF. The CDR3 DNA sequence: TGTGCCAGCAGCGTAGAACCAGAATTGAACACTGAAGCTTTCTTT.

The chain has TRBV12-3 or TRBV12-4 and TRBJ2-7; 10 bases match TRBD2. Unmatched junction bases numbered 6, after V lost 5 bases and J lost 2 bases. The CDR3 loop spans 15 amino acids. CDR3: CASSQQAGGAYEQYF. Here the CDR3 DNA reads TGTGCCAGCAGTCAGCAAGCGGGAGGGGCCTACGAGCAGTACTTC.

This chain uses TRBV20-1 with TRBJ2-5; weak D call: TRBD2 (6 bases). Trimming took 5 bases from V and 5 from J, leaving 15 bases between them. CDR1 and CDR2 from the germline V gene are DFQATT and SNEGSKA (reference sequence). This CDR3 spans 13 amino acids. CDR3 DNA sequence: TGCAGTGCTGCCGAGGGAGGAAGGGAGACCCAGTACTTC. This sequence encodes CSAAEGGRETQYF.

This clonotype was observed a few times. V usage is TRBV5-1 and J usage is TRBJ2-1; the match to TRBD2 covers 10 bases. After removal of 0 bases from V and 8 bases from J, the junction contained 11 bases not matched to a gene. The CDR3 spans 17 residues. In germline, CDR1 is SGHRS, CDR2 YFSETQ. The CDR3 coding sequence is TGCGCCAGCAGCTTGGCTGGATCTAGCGGGGGCCTGCATGAGCAGTTCTTC. This encodes CASSLAGSSGGLHEQFF.

CDR3 in DNA: TGTGCCAGCAGTTATTCGGGACGCGTGTACACCTTC. Its translation: CASSYSGRVYTF. The rearrangement joins TRBV6-5 to TRBJ1-2; tentative D call: TRBD1 (5 bases). Trimming took off 3 bases at V and 11 bases at J, with 13 bases between the two ends. From germline, CDR1 is MNHEY and CDR2 SVGAGI. This CDR3 contains 12 residues.

The V and J genes are TRBV29-1 and TRBJ2-1; D is possibly TRBD1 or TRBD2 (6 bases each). Germline CDR1 reads SQVTM; CDR2 reads ANQGSEA. V lost 4 bases and J lost 0, with 10 bases in between. The CDR3 contains 14 residues. The CDR3 sequence is CSVGGGNSYNEQFF. For the CDR3, the DNA is TGCAGCGTTGGAGGGGGGAACTCCTACAATGAGCAGTTCTTC.

This chain connects TRBV4-1 to TRBJ2-7; 8 bases map to TRBD1. V dropped 0 bases and J dropped 4; count of bases not matched to a gene: 11. The CDR3 has 17 amino acids. Germline CDR1 reads MGHRA; CDR2 reads YSYEKL. The CDR3, as DNA: TGCGCCAGCAGCCAAGATGGTTACGGGACAGGTGCATACGAGCAGTACTTC. Translating gives CASSQDGYGTGAYEQYF.

The rearrangement joins TRBV18 to TRBJ2-7; D not certain. Germline loops: CDR1 KGHSH, CDR2 LQKENI. V gave up 0 bases and J gave up 2 bases, with 11 bases separating them. This CDR3 comprises 15 residues. CDR3 loop: CASSPPPPNPYEQYF. CDR3 bases: TGTGCCAGCTCACCACCGCCTCCTAATCCCTACGAGCAGTACTTC.

CDR3 nucleotides: TGTGCCAGCAGCTTAGGAGTTGAGGCCGTGAAAGCTTTCTTT. Its translation is CASSLGVEAVKAFF. This chain connects TRBV11-2 to TRBJ1-1, with no clear D. The germline gives CDR1 SGHAT, CDR2 FQNNGV. This CDR3 spans 14 amino acids. V was clipped by 1 base and J by 9 bases, with 15 bases between them.

This chain uses TRBV7-2 with TRBJ2-1; 7 bases match TRBD2. The germline V gene has CDR1 SGHTA and CDR2 FQGNSA. This CDR3 is 15 amino acids long. V trimming: 5 bases; J trimming: 0 bases; junction bases outside the gene matches: 4. The CDR3 loop is CASSEGLTSYNEQFF. CDR3 nucleotide sequence: TGTGCCAGCAGCGAGGGACTAACCTCCTACAATGAGCAGTTCTTC.

The gene calls are TRBV12-3 or TRBV12-4 and TRBJ1-6, with TRBD1 matching over 9 bases. With 8 bases clipped from V and 4 bases from J, the junction kept 6 bases outside the gene matches. This CDR3 region has 15 residues. The CDR3 protein is CASSQGAIYNSPLHF. CDR3 in DNA: TGTGCCAGCTCACAGGGGGCAATTTATAATTCACCCCTCCACTTT.

This chain joins TRBV10-3 and TRBJ1-3; tentatively, D is TRBD1 (5 bases). Trimming removed 6 bases at V and 2 bases at J, with 14 bases between. In germline, CDR1 is ENHRY, CDR2 SYGVKD. This CDR3 contains 15 residues. The CDR3 DNA reads as TGTGCCATCAGCCCAGACAGCCTCGCTGGAAACACCATATATTTT. Translation gives CAISPDSLAGNTIYF.

This clonotype occurred many times. J is TRBJ2-3 and V is TRBV5-1; D not resolved. Per germline, CDR1 SGHRS and CDR2 YFSETQ. Trimming stripped 2 bases from V and 2 bases from J, with 6 bases between. This CDR3 has 13 residues. DNA for the CDR3: TGCGCCAGCAGCTTTACTTACACAGATACGCAGTATTTT. Encoded protein: CASSFTYTDTQYF.

This clonotype was seen a handful of times. This chain connects TRBV27 to TRBJ1-6; D is undetermined. This CDR3 spans 19 amino acids. Between the trimmed V and J ends, which lost 3 bases and 6 bases, there was a span of 24 bases. Germline CDR1 reads MNHEY; CDR2 reads SMNVEV (reference sequence). DNA of the CDR3: TGTGCCAGCAGTTTTCTGGTCTTCGAAAACGGGATTTTTAATTCACCCCTCCACTTT. This translates into CASSFLVFENGIFNSPLHF.

This clonotype has only a few counts. CDR3 sequence (DNA): TGCGCCAGCAGCCCCTTGACAGGGAGTTTATATTTT. Protein product: CASSPLTGSLYF. The chain joins TRBV5-1 to TRBJ1-3, with 7 bases fitting TRBD1. Per the germline V gene, CDR1 is SGHRS and CDR2 is YFSETQ. The CDR3 covers 12 residues. V shed 4 bases and J 14 bases; nucleotides not matched to a gene: 9. The entire variable domain, with the rest obtained from reference TRBV5-1 and TRBJ1-3, is as follows: KAGVTQTPRYLIKTRGQQVTLSCSPISGHRSVSWYQQTPGQGLQFLFEYFSETQRNKGNFPGRFSGRQFSNSRSEMNVSTLELGDSALYLCASSPLTGSLYFGEGSWLTVV.

This clonotype was recorded a few times. The chain combines TRBV4-3 with TRBJ1-2, with unresolved D. Germline V gene lookup returns CDR1 LGHNA and CDR2 YSLEER. The CDR3 has 13 amino acids. Trimming stripped 0 bases from V and 9 bases from J, with 11 bases between. This CDR3 reads CASSQDPRVSYTF. The DNA of the CDR3 is TGCGCCAGCAGCCAAGATCCAAGGGTGAGCTACACCTTC.

This clonotype was seen a handful of times. CDR3 in DNA: TGCGCCAGCAGCCAAGATGGCGGGCGGGGACTTAATAGCGAGCAGTTCTTC. This encodes CASSQDGGRGLNSEQFF. The chain couples TRBV4-1 to TRBJ2-1, with D possibly TRBD2 on 6 matching bases. Germline V gives CDR1 MGHRA, CDR2 YSYEKL. This CDR3 has 17 residues. The ends were cut back, 0 bases at V and 10 bases at J, with 22 bases in the middle.

This clonotype was seen more than once but under ten times. The chain recombines TRBV30 with TRBJ1-4; 7 positions match TRBD1. The CDR3 consists of 14 residues. In germline, CDR1 is GTSNPN, CDR2 SVGIG (reference sequence). V lost 5 bases, J lost 5 bases, and 8 bases stayed unmatched. The CDR3: CAWRTGQGNEKLFF. In DNA form, the CDR3 reads TGTGCCTGGCGGACAGGCCAGGGGAATGAAAAACTGTTTTTT.

V is TRBV20-1 and J is TRBJ2-1; D is possibly TRBD1 (6 bases). The CDR3 is made up of 14 amino acids. The germline V gene has CDR1 DFQATT and CDR2 SNEGSKA (reference sequence). Trimming removed 3 bases at V and 1 base at J, with 10 bases between. CDR3 in DNA: TGCAGTGCTAGGAGGGGGAAGTCCTACAATGAGCAGTTCTTC. Translated: CSARRGKSYNEQFF.

In this sample, this clonotype turned up a few times. The V and J genes are TRBV12-3 or TRBV12-4 and TRBJ2-1, with TRBD2 matching over 7 bases. The CDR3 is 17 amino acids. Losses at the gene ends were 4 bases for V and 3 bases for J; bases not matched to a gene: 12. CDR3 coding DNA: TGTGCCAGCAGTTCCAAAACCCTAGCGGCATTCTACAATGAGCAGTTCTTC. This translates into CASSSKTLAAFYNEQFF.

This clonotype appeared a few times. The chain employs TRBV12-3 or TRBV12-4 and TRBJ2-5; a weak D match, TRBD1 (5 bases). V shed 3 bases and J shed 5 bases, with 13 bases lying between them. The CDR3 consists of 14 residues. DNA of the CDR3: TGTGCCAGCAGTTTCAGGGCCTCAATGGAGACCCAGTACTTC. It is translated as CASSFRASMETQYF.

This sequence joins TRBV6-5 and TRBJ2-3, with TRBD1 matching 9 bases. CDR3 length: 15 residues. Germline V gene sequence: CDR1 MNHEY, CDR2 SVGAGI. The V gene end was trimmed by 2 bases and the J gene end by 6 bases; junction bases not matched to a gene: 6. The CDR3 reads CASSYPGTGRDTQYF. The CDR3 DNA follows: TGTGCCAGCAGTTACCCCGGGACAGGGAGGGATACGCAGTATTTT.

This clonotype was detected ten times or more. The chain combines TRBV20-1 with TRBJ2-2, with 9 bases identical to TRBD1. There are 14 residues in the CDR3. Germline CDR1 is DFQATT and CDR2 is SNEGSKA (reference sequence). V lost 6 bases, J lost 3 bases, and 5 bases stayed unmatched. The CDR3 here is CSAPGQGYTGELFF. CDR3 DNA sequence: TGCAGTGCGCCGGGACAGGGTTACACCGGGGAGCTGTTTTTT.